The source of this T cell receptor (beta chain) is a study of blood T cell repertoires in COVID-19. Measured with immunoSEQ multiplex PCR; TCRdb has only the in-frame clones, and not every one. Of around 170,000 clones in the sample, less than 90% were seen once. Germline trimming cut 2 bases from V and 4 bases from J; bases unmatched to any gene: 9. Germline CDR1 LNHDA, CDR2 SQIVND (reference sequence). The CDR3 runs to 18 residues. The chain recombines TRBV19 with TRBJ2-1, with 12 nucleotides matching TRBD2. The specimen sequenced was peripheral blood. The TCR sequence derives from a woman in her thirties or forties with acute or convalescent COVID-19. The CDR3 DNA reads TGTGCCAGTAGTATAACCCTAGCGGGGGGGGTTGGGTACAATGAGCAGTTCTTC. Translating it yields CASSITLAGGVGYNEQFF.